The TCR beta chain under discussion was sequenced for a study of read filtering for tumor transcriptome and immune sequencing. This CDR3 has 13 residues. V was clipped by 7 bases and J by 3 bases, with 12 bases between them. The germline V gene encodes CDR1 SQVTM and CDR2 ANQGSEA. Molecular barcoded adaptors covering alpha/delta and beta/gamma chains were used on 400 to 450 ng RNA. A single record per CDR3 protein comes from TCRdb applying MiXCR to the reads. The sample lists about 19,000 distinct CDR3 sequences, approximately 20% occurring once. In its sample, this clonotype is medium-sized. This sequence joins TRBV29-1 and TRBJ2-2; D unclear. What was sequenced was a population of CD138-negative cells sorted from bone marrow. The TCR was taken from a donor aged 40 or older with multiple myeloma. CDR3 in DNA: TGCAGCGGAAGAGACGGTTACACCGGGGAGCTGTTTTTT. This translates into CSGRDGYTGELFF.